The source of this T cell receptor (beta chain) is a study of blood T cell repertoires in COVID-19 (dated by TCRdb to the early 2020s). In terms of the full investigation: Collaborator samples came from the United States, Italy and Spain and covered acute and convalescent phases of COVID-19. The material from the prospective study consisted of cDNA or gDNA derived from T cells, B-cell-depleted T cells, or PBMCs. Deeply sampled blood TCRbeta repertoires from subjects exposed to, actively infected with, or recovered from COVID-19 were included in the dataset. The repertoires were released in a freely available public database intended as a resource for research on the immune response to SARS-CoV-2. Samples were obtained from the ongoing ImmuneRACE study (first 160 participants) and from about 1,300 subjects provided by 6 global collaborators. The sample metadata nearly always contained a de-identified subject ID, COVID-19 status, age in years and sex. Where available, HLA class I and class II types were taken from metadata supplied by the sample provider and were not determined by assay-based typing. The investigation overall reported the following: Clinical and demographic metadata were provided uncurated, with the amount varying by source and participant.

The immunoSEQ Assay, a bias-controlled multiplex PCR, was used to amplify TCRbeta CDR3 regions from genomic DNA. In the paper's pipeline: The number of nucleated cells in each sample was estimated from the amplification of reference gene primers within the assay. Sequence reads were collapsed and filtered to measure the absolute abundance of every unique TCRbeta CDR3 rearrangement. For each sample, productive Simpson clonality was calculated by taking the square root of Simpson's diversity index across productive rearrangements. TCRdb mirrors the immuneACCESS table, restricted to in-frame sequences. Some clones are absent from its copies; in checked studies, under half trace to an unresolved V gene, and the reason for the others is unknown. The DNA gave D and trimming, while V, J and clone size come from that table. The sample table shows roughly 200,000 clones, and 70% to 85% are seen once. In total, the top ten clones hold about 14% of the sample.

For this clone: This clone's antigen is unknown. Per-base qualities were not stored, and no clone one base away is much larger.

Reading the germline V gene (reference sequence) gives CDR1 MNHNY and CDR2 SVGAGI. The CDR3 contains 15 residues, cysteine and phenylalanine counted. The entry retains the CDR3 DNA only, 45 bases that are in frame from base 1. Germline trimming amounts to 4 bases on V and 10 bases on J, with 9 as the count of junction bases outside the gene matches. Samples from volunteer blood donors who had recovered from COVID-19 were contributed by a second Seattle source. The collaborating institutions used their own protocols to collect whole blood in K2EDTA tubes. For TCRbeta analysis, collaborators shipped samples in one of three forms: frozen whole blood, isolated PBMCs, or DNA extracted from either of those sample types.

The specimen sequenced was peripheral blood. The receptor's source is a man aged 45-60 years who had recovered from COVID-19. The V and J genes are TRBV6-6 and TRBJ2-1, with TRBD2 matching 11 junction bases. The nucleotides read TGTGCCAGCAGTTCACTAGCGGGAGTCCTTCGCGAGCAGTTCTTC. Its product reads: CASSSLAGVLREQFF.